These 3 T cell receptor beta chains came from one sample sequenced in a study of shared clonotypes between healthy human individuals. CD45RO negativity and positive selection for CCR7 defined naive CD8 cells, a population that excluded terminally differentiated effector memory CD45RA+ cells. The repertoire was sequenced with immunoSEQ multiplex PCR; TCRdb's copy has only in-frame clones and lacks some. The repertoire consists of about 2.1 million clones, with roughly 91% occurring once and the leading ten covering about 1.5%. The source material was naive CD8+ T cells from PBMCs. These receptors were obtained from a man between 18 and 35 years old in good health. Some clones in this sample may be carry-over from other donors' samples.

The chain has TRBV29-1 and TRBJ2-2; TRBD2 might be the D (6 bases). Between the trimmed V and J ends, which lost 6 bases and 6 bases, there was a span of 14 bases. The V gene's germline CDR1 is SQVTM and CDR2 ANQGSEA. The CDR3 runs to 13 residues. CDR3 residues: CSVKTSSPGELFF. The DNA for the CDR3 is TGCAGCGTGAAGACTAGTAGCCCCGGGGAGCTGTTTTTT.

A remark on this clone: This CDR3 is also generated by other DNA sequences in the sample. The CDR3 loop reads CASGLAGGYEQYF. Written as DNA, the CDR3 is TGTGCCAGCGGACTAGCGGGAGGCTACGAGCAGTACTTC. The V call is TRBV27, the J call TRBJ2-7; 14 bases line up with TRBD2. Germline loops: CDR1 MNHEY, CDR2 SMNVEV (reference sequence). The CDR3 totals 13 residues. The V segment lost 8 bases and the J segment 3 bases; nucleotides outside the gene matches: 0.

CDR3 protein: CASSQEVTGMDGYTF. The CDR3 DNA follows: TGCGCCAGCAGCCAAGAGGTCACGGGGATGGATGGCTACACCTTC. J is TRBJ1-2 and V is TRBV4-3; no firm D call. Germline V gene data show CDR1 as LGHNA and CDR2 as YSLEER. Trimming took 0 bases from V and 6 from J, leaving 14 bases between them. The CDR3 runs to 15 residues.